These 6 T cell receptor beta chains share one sample of origin, sequenced in a study of shared clonotypes between healthy human individuals. Measured with immunoSEQ multiplex PCR; TCRdb has only the in-frame clones, and not every one. The sample consists of about 1 million clones, about four fifths of them appearing once. Sequenced input: memory CD4+ T cells from PBMCs. Specified subset: CD45RA-negative fraction. These receptors were taken from a man between 18 and 35 years old in good health. Some clones in this sample may be carry-over from other donors' samples.

Comment on this clone: The same CDR3 can be traced to other DNA sequences in this sample. This chain links TRBV7-2 with TRBJ1-1, with D possibly TRBD1 on 5 matching bases. Deletions cut 5 bases from V and 1 base from J, with 8 bases between. In germline, CDR1 is SGHTA, CDR2 FQGNSA. This CDR3 spans 13 amino acids. In DNA form, the CDR3 reads TGTGCCAGCAGCCTTGACAGGAACACTGAAGCTTTCTTT. Its protein is CASSLDRNTEAFF.

This chain connects TRBV6-5 to TRBJ1-2; the D is unclear. V lost 6 bases, J lost 0 bases, and 8 bases lay in between. Germline V lookup: CDR1 MNHEY, CDR2 SVGAGI. CDR3 length: 13 amino acids. This CDR3 is CASSPTANYGYTF. The CDR3 DNA reads TGTGCCAGCAGCCCGACGGCTAACTATGGCTACACCTTC.

This sequence joins TRBV30 and TRBJ2-7; D is perhaps TRBD1 (6 bases). This CDR3 region has 13 residues. V was shortened by 3 bases and J by 2 bases, with 11 bases between the two germline ends. Looked up from germline, CDR1 is GTSNPN and CDR2 is SVGIG (reference sequence). The CDR3 bases are TGTGCCTGGAGCCGGGACACCCCCTACGAGCAGTACTTC. Its protein is CAWSRDTPYEQYF.

This clone was counted only a few times. The chain couples TRBV27 to TRBJ1-1; TRBD1 might be the D (6 bases). This CDR3 region has 14 residues. V dropped 7 bases and J dropped 2 bases, with 14 bases sitting between them. The V gene's germline CDR1 is MNHEY and CDR2 SMNVEV (reference sequence). The CDR3 nucleotides read TGTGCCAGCAAAAAATCAGGGGCCAACACTGAAGCTTTCTTT. This sequence encodes CASKKSGANTEAFF.

The V gene is TRBV14, the J gene TRBJ1-2, with unresolved D. Trimming removed 0 bases at V and 0 bases at J, with 5 bases between. In germline, CDR1 is SGHDN, CDR2 FVKESK. This CDR3 is 14 amino acids long. In DNA, the CDR3 is TGTGCCAGCAGCCAAGAAGCCTCTAACTATGGCTACACCTTC. It yields the protein CASSQEASNYGYTF.

The gene calls are TRBV9 and TRBJ2-1; D possibly corresponds to TRBD1 (6 bases). Looked up from germline, CDR1 is SGDLS and CDR2 is YYNGEE. Trimming left V 0 bases short and J 4 bases short, with 14 bases between. This CDR3 is 16 amino acids long. The CDR3 DNA reads TGTGCCAGCAGCGTAGGATCCCCAGGGGCGTACAATGAGCAGTTCTTC. Amino acids: CASSVGSPGAYNEQFF. The variable domain in full, with the rest retrieved from reference TRBV9 and TRBJ2-1, is DSGVTQTPKHLITATGQRVTLRCSPRSGDLSVYWYQQSLDQGLQFLIQYYNGEERAKGNILERFSAQQFPDLHSELNLSSLELGDSALYFCASSVGSPGAYNEQFFGPGTRLTVL.